Presented here are 27 T cell receptor beta chains from one specimen sequenced in a study of shared clonotypes between healthy human individuals. TCRdb's table, derived via immunoSEQ multiplex PCR, lists solely in-frame clones and lacks some. Among some 2.1 million clones listed, roughly 95% were seen once. Naive CD8 cells were CD45RO-negative, positively selected for CCR7, excluding terminally differentiated effector memory CD45RA+ cells. Input material: naive CD8+ T cells sorted from blood. The receptors derive from a man younger than 35 in good health.

The chain combines TRBV4-2 with TRBJ2-1, with D hard to call. V was shortened by 9 bases and J by 7 bases, with 13 bases between the two germline ends. Looked up from germline, CDR1 is LGHNA and CDR2 is YNFKEQ. There are 12 residues in the CDR3. The CDR3 DNA sequence: TGTGCCAGTTTAACCTCCCATAATGAGCAGTTCTTC. As protein: CASLTSHNEQFF.

The rearrangement links TRBV5-6 to TRBJ1-1, with D uncertain. The germline V gene encodes CDR1 SGHDT and CDR2 YYEEEE. The length of the CDR3 is 16 residues. The V end was cut by 1 base, the J end by 1 base, with 14 bases between. The CDR3 region has the DNA TGTGCCAGCAGCTTGATAGGAAGGGTCACGAACACTGAAGCTTTCTTT. Translated: CASSLIGRVTNTEAFF.

The V and J genes are TRBV9 and TRBJ2-3; 11 bases map to TRBD1. This CDR3 contains 17 residues. J gave up 2 bases and V 3 bases, and 8 bases lay outside the gene matches. Looked up from germline, CDR1 is SGDLS and CDR2 is YYNGEE. Written as DNA, the CDR3 is TGTGCCAGCAGCGCGGGGACAGGGGGTACCTTCACAGATACGCAGTATTTT. Translation gives CASSAGTGGTFTDTQYF.

The chain combines TRBV4-1 with TRBJ1-4; D ambiguous. Germline-derived CDR1 and CDR2 are MGHRA and YSYEKL. The CDR3 has 15 amino acids. Trimming stripped 1 base from V and 8 bases from J, with 14 bases between. CDR3 coding DNA: TGCGCCAGCAGCCAAGGTCCGTATCCGCGGGAAAAACTGTTTTTT. Amino acids: CASSQGPYPREKLFF.

V gene TRBV6-5 combines with J gene TRBJ2-3; TRBD2 agrees at 8 bases. CDR1 and CDR2 from the germline V gene are MNHEY and SVGAGI. With 0 bases clipped from V and 3 bases from J, the junction kept 5 bases outside the gene matches. There are 16 residues in the CDR3. Here the CDR3 reads CASSYSYGTRTDTQYF. The CDR3 DNA is TGTGCCAGCAGTTACTCGTATGGGACTAGAACAGATACGCAGTATTTT.

The chain links TRBV7-9 to TRBJ2-5, with D perhaps matching TRBD1 or TRBD2 (5 bases each). The CDR3 is made up of 14 amino acids. V was pared by 3 bases and J by 4 bases, with 12 bases between. Germline values: CDR1 SEHNR, CDR2 FQNEAQ (reference sequence). In DNA, the CDR3 is TGTGCCAGCAGCTTTCCCGGGGCCGGAGAGACCCAGTACTTC. This codes for CASSFPGAGETQYF. The full variable domain, rest sourced from reference TRBV7-9 and TRBJ2-5, is DTGVSQNPRHKITKRGQNVTFRCDPISEHNRLYWYRQTLGQGPEFLTYFQNEAQLEKSRLLSDRFSAERPKGSFSTLEIQRTEQGDSAMYLCASSFPGAGETQYFGPGTRLLVL.

V and J are TRBV5-1 and TRBJ2-7; D is perhaps TRBD1 (5 bases). Per germline, CDR1 SGHRS and CDR2 YFSETQ. Trimming cost V 0 bases and J 7 bases, with 17 bases left between them. This CDR3 contains 15 residues. CDR3 sequence reads: CASSLDGAIAWEQYF. For the CDR3, the DNA is TGCGCCAGCAGCTTGGATGGGGCGATTGCGTGGGAGCAGTACTTC.

This rearrangement joins TRBV18 to TRBJ1-1; D might be TRBD1 (5 bases). In germline, CDR1 is KGHSH, CDR2 LQKENI. V was clipped by 3 bases and J by 4 bases, with 12 bases between them. This CDR3 comprises 14 residues. CDR3 loop: CASSPGGSVTEAFF. CDR3 DNA: TGTGCCAGCTCACCCGGGGGTTCTGTCACTGAAGCTTTCTTT.

The CDR3 DNA reads as TGCGCCAGCAGTGCTGGTGCAGGGAACTATGGCTACACCTTC. Protein: CASSAGAGNYGYTF. This rearrangement joins TRBV10-2 to TRBJ1-2; possible D gene TRBD1, 5 bases. V lost 4 bases, J lost 2 bases, and 11 bases lay in between. Germline V gene data show CDR1 as WSHSY and CDR2 as SAAADI. CDR3 length: 14 residues.

This rearrangement joins TRBV27 to TRBJ1-4, with D maybe TRBD1 (6 bases). CDR3 length: 11 residues. Germline lookup yields CDR1 MNHEY and CDR2 SMNVEV (reference sequence). The V gene lost 8 bases and the J gene lost 8 bases, with 9 bases spanning the gap. The CDR3 region is CASLGQEKLFF. The CDR3 DNA is TGTGCCAGCCTTGGACAGGAAAAACTGTTTTTT.

This sequence joins TRBV9 and TRBJ2-2; 7 bases are a match to TRBD2. In germline, CDR1 is SGDLS, CDR2 YYNGEE. This CDR3 contains 17 residues. V lost 3 bases, J lost 4 bases, and 12 bases stayed unmatched. Here the CDR3 reads CASSDRRGEVVTGELFF. The CDR3 region has the DNA TGTGCCAGCAGCGACCGACGGGGGGAGGTCGTCACCGGGGAGCTGTTTTTT.

This clone was observed once. J is TRBJ2-5 and V is TRBV6-5; the match to TRBD2 covers 12 bases. Trimming cost V 4 bases and J 4 bases; bases outside gene matches: 4. The germline CDR1 and CDR2 sequences are MNHEY and SVGAGI. The CDR3 consists of 15 residues. The CDR3 loop is CASSLGLAGRETQYF. The CDR3 nucleotides read TGTGCCAGCAGTTTAGGACTAGCGGGAAGAGAGACCCAGTACTTC.

Points on this clone: The sample has other DNA sequences that encode this CDR3 too. The V call is TRBV6-5, the J call TRBJ2-3; 8 bases map to TRBD2. Germline V CDR1 and CDR2: MNHEY, SVGAGI. The CDR3 is made up of 15 amino acids. The V and J ends lost 2 bases and 4 bases, in that order; junction bases with no gene match: 5. This chain's CDR3 is CASSYGAGGADTQYF. DNA for the CDR3: TGTGCCAGCAGTTACGGGGCGGGGGGTGCAGATACGCAGTATTTT.

For this clone: Additional DNA sequences in this sample encode the identical CDR3. The chain employs TRBV5-6 and TRBJ2-3; a weak D match, TRBD2 (5 bases). The CDR3 totals 15 residues. Germline CDR1 reads SGHDT; CDR2 reads YYEEEE. Trimming left V 4 bases short and J 0 bases short, with 12 bases between. CDR3 amino acids: CASSLGVTSTDTQYF. The CDR3 bases are TGTGCCAGCAGCCTCGGGGTGACTAGCACAGATACGCAGTATTTT. The full variable domain, completed using reference TRBV5-6 and TRBJ2-3, is DAGVTQSPTHLIKTRGQQVTLRCSPKSGHDTVSWYQQALGQGPQFIFQYYEEEERQRGNFPDRFSGHQFPNYSSELNVNALLLGDSALYLCASSLGVTSTDTQYFGPGTRLTVL.

The genes are TRBV9 and TRBJ2-7; weak D call: TRBD2 (5 bases). V was cut by 1 base and J by 1 base, with 12 bases left in between. The CDR3 extends over 15 amino acids. The V gene's germline CDR1 is SGDLS and CDR2 YYNGEE. The CDR3 nucleotides are TGTGCCAGCAGCGTAAGTGCAGGACTTTCCTACGAGCAGTACTTC. This codes for CASSVSAGLSYEQYF.

The gene calls are TRBV19 and TRBJ1-1; no clear D gene. Germline loops: CDR1 LNHDA, CDR2 SQIVND (reference sequence). V dropped 1 base and J dropped 4 bases, with 7 bases sitting between them. The CDR3 extends over 13 amino acids. In DNA, the CDR3 is TGTGCCAGTAGTATAGGACGGTTCACTGAAGCTTTCTTT. Translation: CASSIGRFTEAFF.

This sequence joins TRBV27 and TRBJ1-1; 7 positions agree with TRBD1. The CDR3 is made up of 19 amino acids. Trimming took 0 bases from V and 1 from J; bases not matched to a gene: 14. CDR1 is MNHEY and CDR2 is SMNVEV in the germline V gene (reference sequence). The CDR3 coding sequence is TGTGCCAGCAGTTTATCACCCACAGGCCGACAGGGAGCGAACACTGAAGCTTTCTTT. This sequence encodes CASSLSPTGRQGANTEAFF.

A note on this clone: Other DNA sequences in this specimen translate into the identical CDR3. The CDR3 reads CASSQVGTGELFF. The DNA for the CDR3 is TGCGCCAGCAGCCAAGTAGGGACCGGGGAGCTGTTTTTT. The V call is TRBV4-1, the J call TRBJ2-2; D uncertain. Germline CDR1 is MGHRA and CDR2 is YSYEKL. There are 13 residues in the CDR3. V was cut by 1 base and J by 5 bases, with 5 bases left in between.

This chain links TRBV19 with TRBJ1-5; no firm D call. The CDR3 runs to 12 residues. From germline, CDR1 is LNHDA and CDR2 SQIVND (reference sequence). Trimming left V 7 bases short and J 6 bases short, with 10 bases between. This CDR3 is CASMTEGQPQHF. The CDR3 DNA reads as TGTGCCAGTATGACGGAGGGTCAGCCCCAGCATTTT.

The chain recombines TRBV9 with TRBJ1-3; D is unresolved. Germline CDR1 is SGDLS and CDR2 is YYNGEE. V lost 0 bases and J 0 bases, leaving 13 bases between the germline ends. This CDR3 region has 17 residues. The CDR3 nucleotides are TGTGCCAGCAGCGTAGCTGACGCCTCCCGCTCTGGAAACACCATATATTTT. It encodes CASSVADASRSGNTIYF.

The genes are TRBV6-6 and TRBJ1-2, with 8 bases that match TRBD1. Per germline, CDR1 MNHNY and CDR2 SVGAGI (reference sequence). There are 14 residues in the CDR3. V gave up 5 bases and J gave up 4 bases; unmatched junction bases: 6. CDR3 residues: CASSRGQAPYGYTF. For the CDR3, the DNA is TGTGCCAGCAGTAGGGGACAGGCGCCCTATGGCTACACCTTC.

The rearrangement joins TRBV5-4 to TRBJ2-7, with TRBD2 matching 8 bases. This CDR3 is 15 amino acids long. Trimming took 2 bases from V and 0 from J; bases not matched to a gene: 4. From germline, CDR1 is SGHNT and CDR2 YYREEE (reference sequence). As DNA, the CDR3 is TGTGCCAGCAGCTTTAGCGGGGCCAGCTCCTACGAGCAGTACTTC. This encodes CASSFSGASSYEQYF.

This clone was observed a single time. V usage is TRBV25-1 and J usage is TRBJ2-7; unclear D gene. Germline loops: CDR1 MGHDK, CDR2 SYGVNS. The V end was cut by 5 bases, the J end by 2 bases, with 4 bases between. The CDR3 has 11 amino acids. The CDR3 is CASSHPYEQYF. CDR3 in DNA: TGTGCCAGCAGTCACCCCTACGAGCAGTACTTC.

CDR3 loop: CASSSPRDNEQFF. For the CDR3, the DNA is TGTGCCAGCAGCTCCCCCAGAGACAATGAGCAGTTCTTC. The chain joins TRBV7-9 to TRBJ2-1; D unresolved. Between the trimmed V and J ends, which lost 4 bases and 5 bases, there was a span of 9 bases. The V gene's germline CDR1 is SEHNR and CDR2 FQNEAQ (reference sequence). The CDR3 sequence is 13 residues long.

The chain uses TRBV7-9 and TRBJ2-5; a possible D gene is TRBD2 (5 bases). The germline CDR1 and CDR2 sequences are SEHNR and FQNEAQ (reference sequence). V was clipped by 7 bases and J by 5 bases, with 14 bases between them. The CDR3 extends over 13 amino acids. In nucleotides, the CDR3 is TGTGCCAGCACCGCACCCTGGGAGGAGACCCAGTACTTC. Translating gives CASTAPWEETQYF.

This chain links TRBV30 with TRBJ1-5; D is unclear. The V gene lost 0 bases and the J gene lost 1 base, with 10 bases spanning the gap. Looked up from germline, CDR1 is GTSNPN and CDR2 is SVGIG (reference sequence). This CDR3 has 15 amino acids. This CDR3 reads CAWSVSAGSNQPQHF. The CDR3 DNA follows: TGTGCCTGGAGTGTAAGCGCGGGGAGCAATCAGCCCCAGCATTTT.

J is TRBJ2-4 and V is TRBV4-2, with TRBD2 matching 7 bases. The germline gives CDR1 LGHNA, CDR2 YNFKEQ. The CDR3 spans 13 residues. V trimming: 4 bases; J trimming: 7 bases; junction bases outside the gene matches: 4. In DNA form, the CDR3 reads TGTGCCAGCAGCCCAGAGCGGGATAACATTCAGTACTTC. The encoded protein is CASSPERDNIQYF.